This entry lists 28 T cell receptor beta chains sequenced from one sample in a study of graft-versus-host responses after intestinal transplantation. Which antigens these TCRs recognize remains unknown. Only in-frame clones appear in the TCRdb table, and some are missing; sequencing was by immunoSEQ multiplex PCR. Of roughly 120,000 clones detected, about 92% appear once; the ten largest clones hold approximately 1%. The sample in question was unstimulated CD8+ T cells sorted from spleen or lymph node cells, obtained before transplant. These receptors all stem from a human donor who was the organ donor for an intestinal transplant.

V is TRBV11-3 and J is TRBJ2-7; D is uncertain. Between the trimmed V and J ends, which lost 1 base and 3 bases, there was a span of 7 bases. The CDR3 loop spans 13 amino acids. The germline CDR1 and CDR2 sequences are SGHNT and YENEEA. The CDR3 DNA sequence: TGTGCCAGCAGCTTAGCACCGGACTACGAGCAGTACTTC. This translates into CASSLAPDYEQYF.

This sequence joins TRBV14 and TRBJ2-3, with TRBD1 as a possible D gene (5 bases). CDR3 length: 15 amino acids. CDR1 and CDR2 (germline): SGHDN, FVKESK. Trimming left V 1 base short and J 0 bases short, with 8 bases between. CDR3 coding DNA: TGTGCCAGCAGCCAAGCTCAGGGTAGCACAGATACGCAGTATTTT. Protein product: CASSQAQGSTDTQYF.

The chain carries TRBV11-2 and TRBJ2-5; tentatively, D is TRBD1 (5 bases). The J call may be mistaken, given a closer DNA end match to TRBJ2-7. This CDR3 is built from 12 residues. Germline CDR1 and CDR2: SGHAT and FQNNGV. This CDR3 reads CASSLARDEQYF. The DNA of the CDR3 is TGTGCCAGCAGCTTAGCCAGGGACGAGCAGTACTTC.

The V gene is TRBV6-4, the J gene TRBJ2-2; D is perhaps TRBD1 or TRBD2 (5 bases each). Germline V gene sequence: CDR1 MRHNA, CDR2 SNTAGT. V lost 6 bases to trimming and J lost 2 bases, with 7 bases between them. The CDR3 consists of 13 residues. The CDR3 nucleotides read TGTGCCAGCAGACGGGGCAACACCGGGGAGCTGTTTTTT. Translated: CASRRGNTGELFF.

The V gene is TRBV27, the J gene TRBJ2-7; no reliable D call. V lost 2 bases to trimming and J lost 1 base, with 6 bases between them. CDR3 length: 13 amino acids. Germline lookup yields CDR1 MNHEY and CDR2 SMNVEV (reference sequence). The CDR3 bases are TGTGCCAGCAGTTTAAGGCAATCCTACGAGCAGTACTTC. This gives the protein CASSLRQSYEQYF.

The CDR3 bases are TGCGCCAGCAGCCAAGATGGCCCGGCGGGAGTAAGAAATGAGCAGTTCTTC. Amino acids: CASSQDGPAGVRNEQFF. This chain joins TRBV4-3 and TRBJ2-1; 7 bases agree with TRBD2. This CDR3 is built from 17 residues. Germline CDR1 reads LGHNA; CDR2 reads YSLEER. Germline trimming cut 0 bases from V and 7 bases from J; bases unmatched to any gene: 12.

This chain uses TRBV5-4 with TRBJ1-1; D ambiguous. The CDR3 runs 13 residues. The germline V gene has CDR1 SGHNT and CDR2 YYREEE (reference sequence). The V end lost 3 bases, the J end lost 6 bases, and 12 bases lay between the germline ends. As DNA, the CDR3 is TGTGCCAGCAGCTCATACGAAGTCCCTGAAGCTTTCTTT. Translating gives CASSSYEVPEAFF.

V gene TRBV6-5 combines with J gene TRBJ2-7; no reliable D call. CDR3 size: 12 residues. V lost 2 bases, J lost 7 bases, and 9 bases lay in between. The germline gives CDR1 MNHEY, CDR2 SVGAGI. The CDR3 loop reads CASSYPAGEQYF. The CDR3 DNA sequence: TGTGCCAGCAGTTACCCGGCTGGGGAGCAGTACTTC.

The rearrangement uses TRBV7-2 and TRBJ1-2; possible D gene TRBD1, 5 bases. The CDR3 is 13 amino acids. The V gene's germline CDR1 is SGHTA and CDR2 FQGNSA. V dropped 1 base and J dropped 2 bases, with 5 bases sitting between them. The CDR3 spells CASSLGDNYGYTF. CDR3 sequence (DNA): TGTGCCAGCAGCTTAGGGGACAACTATGGCTACACCTTC.

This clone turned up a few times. The CDR3 DNA sequence: TGTGCCAGCAGCCCCAAGGGGACTGAAGCTTTCTTT. This encodes CASSPKGTEAFF. This chain uses TRBV6-5 with TRBJ1-1; tentative D call: TRBD1 (5 bases). The CDR3 is 12 residues long. V lost 6 bases to trimming and J lost 5 bases, with 10 bases between them. CDR1 MNHEY and CDR2 SVGAGI come from the germline V gene.

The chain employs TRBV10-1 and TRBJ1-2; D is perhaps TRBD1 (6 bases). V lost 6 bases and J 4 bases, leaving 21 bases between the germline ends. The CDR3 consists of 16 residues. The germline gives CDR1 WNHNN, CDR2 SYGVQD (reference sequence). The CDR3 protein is CASRGAVGSGIYGYTF. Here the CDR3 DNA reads TGCGCCAGCAGGGGGGCAGTAGGAAGCGGTATCTATGGCTACACCTTC.

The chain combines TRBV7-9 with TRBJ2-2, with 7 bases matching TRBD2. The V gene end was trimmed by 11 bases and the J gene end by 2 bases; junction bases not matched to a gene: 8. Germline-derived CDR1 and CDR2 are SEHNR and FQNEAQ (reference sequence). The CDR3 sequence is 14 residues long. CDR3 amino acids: CAHEQRGNTGELFF. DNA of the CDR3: TGTGCCCACGAGCAGCGGGGTAACACCGGGGAGCTGTTTTTT.

The DNA of the CDR3 is TGTGCCATCAGTGAGTCGCTTTTCCCGGGACAGGGGGCGATCCAGAACACCGGGGAGCTGTTTTTT. Translating gives CAISESLFPGQGAIQNTGELFF. The chain employs TRBV10-3 and TRBJ2-2, with 12 bases aligning to TRBD1. The J segment lost 1 base and the V segment lost 0 bases, leaving 15 bases of the junction unmatched. CDR1 and CDR2 from the germline V gene are ENHRY and SYGVKD. CDR3 length: 22 residues.

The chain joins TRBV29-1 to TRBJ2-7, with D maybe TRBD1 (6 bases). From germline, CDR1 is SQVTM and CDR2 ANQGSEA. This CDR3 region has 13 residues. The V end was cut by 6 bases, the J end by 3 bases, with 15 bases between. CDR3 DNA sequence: TGCAGCGTGGTTCCGGGACAAGACTACGAGCAGTACTTC. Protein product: CSVVPGQDYEQYF.

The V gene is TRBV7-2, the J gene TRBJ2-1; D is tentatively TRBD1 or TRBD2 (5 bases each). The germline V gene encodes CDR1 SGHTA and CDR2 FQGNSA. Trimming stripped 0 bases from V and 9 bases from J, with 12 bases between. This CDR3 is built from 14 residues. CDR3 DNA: TGTGCCAGCAGCTTAGCGTTCCGGGGCGGTGAGCAGTTCTTC. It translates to CASSLAFRGGEQFF.

CDR3 sequence: CASSQFVAGRPYEQYF. The CDR3 DNA follows: TGCGCCAGCAGCCAATTTGTGGCGGGTAGGCCCTACGAGCAGTACTTC. V and J are TRBV4-3 and TRBJ2-5; D is possibly TRBD2 (5 bases). The J call may be mistaken, given a closer DNA end match to TRBJ2-7. Germline CDR1 reads LGHNA; CDR2 reads YSLEER. The CDR3 loop spans 16 amino acids.

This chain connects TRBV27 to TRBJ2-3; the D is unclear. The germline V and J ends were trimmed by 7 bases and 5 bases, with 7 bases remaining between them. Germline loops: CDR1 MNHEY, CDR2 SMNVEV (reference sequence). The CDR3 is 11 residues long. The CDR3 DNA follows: TGTGCCAGCAAAAGTTTAGATACGCAGTATTTT. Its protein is CASKSLDTQYF.

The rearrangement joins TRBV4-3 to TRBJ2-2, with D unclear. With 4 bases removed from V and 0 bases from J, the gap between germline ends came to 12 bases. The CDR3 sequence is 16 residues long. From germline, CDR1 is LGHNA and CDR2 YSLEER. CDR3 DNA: TGCGCCAGCAGCCTAGGACCCTACGCGAACACCGGGGAGCTGTTTTTT. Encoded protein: CASSLGPYANTGELFF.

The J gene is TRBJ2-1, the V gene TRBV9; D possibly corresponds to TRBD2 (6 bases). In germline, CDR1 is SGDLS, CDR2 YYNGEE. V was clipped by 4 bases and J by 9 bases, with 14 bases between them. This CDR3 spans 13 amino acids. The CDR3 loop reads CASSSPRELEQFF. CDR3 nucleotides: TGTGCCAGCAGCTCCCCCCGGGAGCTTGAGCAGTTCTTC.

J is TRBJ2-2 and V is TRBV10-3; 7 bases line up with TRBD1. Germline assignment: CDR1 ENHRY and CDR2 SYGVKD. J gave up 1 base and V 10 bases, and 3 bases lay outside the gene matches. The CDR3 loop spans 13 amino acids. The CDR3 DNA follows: TGTGCCACCAGACAGGGGAACACCGGGGAGCTGTTTTTT. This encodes CATRQGNTGELFF.

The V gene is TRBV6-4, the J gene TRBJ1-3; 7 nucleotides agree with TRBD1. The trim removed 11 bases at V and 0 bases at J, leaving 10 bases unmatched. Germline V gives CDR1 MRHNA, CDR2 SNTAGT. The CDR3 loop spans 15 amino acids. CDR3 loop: CAGTVHLFSGNTIYF. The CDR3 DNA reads TGTGCCGGGACAGTACACCTATTCTCTGGAAACACCATATATTTT.

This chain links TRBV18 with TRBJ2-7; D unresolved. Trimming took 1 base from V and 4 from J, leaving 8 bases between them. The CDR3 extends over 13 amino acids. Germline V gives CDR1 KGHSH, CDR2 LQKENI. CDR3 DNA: TGTGCCAGCTCACCACTCCCCCTTTACGAGCAGTACTTC. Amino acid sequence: CASSPLPLYEQYF.

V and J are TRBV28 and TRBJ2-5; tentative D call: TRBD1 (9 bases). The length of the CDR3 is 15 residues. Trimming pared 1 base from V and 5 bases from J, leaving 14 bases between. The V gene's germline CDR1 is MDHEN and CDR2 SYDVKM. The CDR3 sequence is CASSLSGGTGETQYF. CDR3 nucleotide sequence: TGTGCCAGCAGTTTATCGGGGGGGACAGGGGAGACCCAGTACTTC.

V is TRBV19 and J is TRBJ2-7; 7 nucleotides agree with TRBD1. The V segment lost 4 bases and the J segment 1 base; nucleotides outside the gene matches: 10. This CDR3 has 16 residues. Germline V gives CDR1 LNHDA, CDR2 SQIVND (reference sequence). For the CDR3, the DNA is TGTGCCAGTAGTACAACTGACAGGGTTTGGTCCTACGAGCAGTACTTC. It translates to CASSTTDRVWSYEQYF.

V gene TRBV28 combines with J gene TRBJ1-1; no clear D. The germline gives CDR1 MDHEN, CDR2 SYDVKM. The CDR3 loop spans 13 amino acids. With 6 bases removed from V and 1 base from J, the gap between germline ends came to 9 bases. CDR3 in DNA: TGTGCCAGCAGCCTGACAACGAACACTGAAGCTTTCTTT. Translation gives CASSLTTNTEAFF.

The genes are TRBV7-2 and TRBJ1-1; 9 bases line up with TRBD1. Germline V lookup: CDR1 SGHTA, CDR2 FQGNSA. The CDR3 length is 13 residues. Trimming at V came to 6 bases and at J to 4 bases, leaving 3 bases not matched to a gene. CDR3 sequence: CASRGQGFTEAFF. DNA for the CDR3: TGTGCCAGCAGGGGACAGGGATTCACTGAAGCTTTCTTT.

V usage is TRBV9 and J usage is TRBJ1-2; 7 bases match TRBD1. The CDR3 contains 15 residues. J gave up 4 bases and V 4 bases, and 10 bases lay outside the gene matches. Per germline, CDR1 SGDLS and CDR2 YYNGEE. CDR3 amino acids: CASSPRQGWVYGYTF. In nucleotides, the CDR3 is TGTGCCAGCAGCCCCCGACAGGGTTGGGTCTATGGCTACACCTTC.

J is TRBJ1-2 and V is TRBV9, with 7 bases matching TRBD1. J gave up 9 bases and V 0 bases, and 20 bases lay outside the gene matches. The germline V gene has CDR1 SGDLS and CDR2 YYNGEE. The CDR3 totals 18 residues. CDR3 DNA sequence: TGTGCCAGCAGCGTAGAGCCTTCCAGGGACAGCCTGACTATGCGCTACACCTTC. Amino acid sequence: CASSVEPSRDSLTMRYTF. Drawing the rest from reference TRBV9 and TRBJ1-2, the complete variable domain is DSGVTQTPKHLITATGQRVTLRCSPRSGDLSVYWYQQSLDQGLQFLIQYYNGEERAKGNILERFSAQQFPDLHSELNLSSLELGDSALYFCASSVEPSRDSLTMRYTFGSGTRLTVV.